The T cell receptor beta chain described here comes from a study of T-cell memory formation after mild COVID-19 (TCRdb year 2021). Turning to the overall study: TCR sequence clusters from the two donors were found to be largely donor specific. Longitudinal TCRalpha and TCRbeta repertoire sequencing tracked T-cell clones expanding and contracting after mild COVID-19 in two donors. The cohort was made up of two young adult volunteers, one female and one male, who were previously healthy.

Study-level results and caveats: The second-wave clones that peaked on day 37 were not confirmed to be SARS-CoV-2 specific. Clones contracting from day 15 to 85 had balanced CD4/CD8 phenotypes, while a second wave expanding from day 15 to 37 was biased towards CD4+. Contracting CD4+ clones were located mainly in the CM and EM memory subsets, whereas CD8+ clones were found to be enriched in EMRA. Some responding clones were detected in pre-infection memory, which suggested that pre-existing cross-reactive memory T cells had joined the SARS-CoV-2 response. The study covered only a couple of mild cases, and larger cohorts including severe cases with pre-infection samples were considered necessary.

Sequencing relied on an Illumina NovaSeq 6000. cDNA libraries for TCRalpha and TCRbeta were prepared by 5'RACE using constant-segment primers, with sample barcodes and unique molecular identifiers added. RNA was extracted from every sample with Trizol reagent. Library amplification was performed in two PCR steps, and a second sample barcode and Illumina TruSeq adapters were introduced in the second step. Sequencing of libraries was performed on an Illumina NovaSeq with 2 x 150 bp paired-end reads. On the study's bioinformatics: With migec v1.2.7, reads were demultiplexed and then collapsed into UMI-guided consensus sequences. Using mixcr v2.1.11, UMI consensuses were aligned to TRA and TRB V and J templates and then assembled into clonotypes. Clonotypes were classified as expanded or contracted when called significant by both edgeR and NoisET, with noise models trained on biological replicates. For edgeR calls, the thresholds were a false discovery rate-adjusted p below 0.01 and a log2 fold-change of 1. PCA with hierarchical clustering of max-normalized trajectories of the 1000 most abundant clonotypes was used as exploratory dynamics analysis. Separately sequenced CD4+ and CD8+ repertoires were used to assign the CD4 or CD8 phenotype of responding clones. TCRdb trimmed public reads at Q25 via fastp, called clones via MiXCR and kept in-frame beta chains. Under each unique CDR3 protein, matching rows form one entry showing the most common genes and DNA. It is TCRdb's table, rather than the study itself, that gives the V and J calls and clone size. This sample holds some 50,000 distinct CDR3 sequences; around a quarter were observed only once. About 39% of the sample lies in the top ten.

This clonotype was found a few times. Its antigen is not yet known. Nothing much larger sits one base from this clone, and base qualities are not available. Ficoll-Paque density gradient centrifugation was used to isolate PBMCs. The CDR3 spans 18 residues, from the cysteine through the phenylalanine. Kept here is only the CDR3 DNA, which spans 54 bases and is read in frame from base 1. Sequences MNHNY (CDR1) and SVGAGI (CDR2) are obtained from the germline V gene (reference sequence). V drops 3 bases and J drops 0 bases, leaving 18 bases in between. The chain couples TRBV6-6 to TRBJ2-1; the D region possibly corresponds to TRBD2 (6 bases align). The sequenced sample consisted of PBMCs or a T cell subset sorted from them (not recorded which). This TCR came from a man in his late teens or twenties who had mild COVID-19 (a few samples of this study predate the infection). The sample titles of this study are shuffled in the database, so cell type and time point are left out; the donor was told from shared clones. The DNA is as follows: TGTGCCAGCAGTTATAGCGGTAGCGGCGACCACTCCTACAATGAGCAGTTCTTC. Its coded protein is CASSYSGSGDHSYNEQFF.